A single sample is the source of the 20 T cell receptor beta chains below, sequenced in a study of cytomegalovirus exposure and HLA in healthy donors. Vbeta (60) and Jbeta (13) primers were used in the PCR. The repertoire was sequenced with immunoSEQ multiplex PCR; TCRdb's copy has only in-frame clones and lacks some. The sample has over 85,000 clones, 65% to 80% seen once. The sequenced sample was PBMCs. Source of these receptors: a man between 25 and 39 years old in good health and CMV-seropositive.

The rearrangement links TRBV25-1 to TRBJ2-7; 10 bases are a match to TRBD1. From germline, CDR1 is MGHDK and CDR2 SYGVNS. The CDR3 is made up of 16 amino acids. V was pared by 1 base and J by 3 bases, with 6 bases of the junction left unmatched. CDR3 sequence: CASSESGDRGSYEQYF. Here the CDR3 DNA reads TGTGCCAGCAGTGAATCGGGGGACAGGGGAAGCTACGAGCAGTACTTC.

V is TRBV7-2 and J is TRBJ2-1; tentatively, D is TRBD2 (6 bases). The CDR3 consists of 15 residues. With 5 bases removed from V and 7 bases from J, the gap between germline ends came to 18 bases. Germline CDR1 reads SGHTA; CDR2 reads FQGNSA. CDR3 amino acids: CASSLAGTQGNEQFF. Here the CDR3 DNA reads TGTGCCAGCAGCCTCGCCGGGACTCAAGGGAATGAGCAGTTCTTC. Complete variable domain (other parts from reference TRBV7-2 and TRBJ2-1): GAGVSQSPSNKVTEKGKDVELRCDPISGHTALYWYRQSLGQGLEFLIYFQGNSAPDKSGLPSDRFSAERTGGSVSTLTIQRTQQEDSAVYLCASSLAGTQGNEQFFGPGTRLTVL.

The gene calls are TRBV10-2 and TRBJ1-1; tentative D call: TRBD1 (6 bases). The CDR3 consists of 14 residues. Germline values: CDR1 WSHSY, CDR2 SAAADI. V was pared by 0 bases and J by 8 bases, with 13 bases between. The CDR3 region is CASSESEGEGEAFF. The CDR3 DNA follows: TGCGCCAGCAGTGAGTCAGAGGGGGAAGGCGAAGCTTTCTTT.

The chain is built from TRBV5-1 and TRBJ2-5; D is possibly TRBD2 (6 bases). V was pared by 4 bases and J by 4 bases, with 17 bases between. This CDR3 has 15 amino acids. Germline CDR1 is SGHRS and CDR2 is YFSETQ. The CDR3 region has the DNA TGCGCCAGCAGCCCGGTCCGGGACTCCGGAGAGACCCAGTACTTC. It is translated as CASSPVRDSGETQYF.

This chain connects TRBV27 to TRBJ2-1, with 9 bases that match TRBD2. The CDR3 loop spans 17 amino acids. Germline V lookup: CDR1 MNHEY, CDR2 SMNVEV (reference sequence). Trimming cost V 2 bases and J 6 bases; bases outside gene matches: 11. In DNA, the CDR3 is TGTGCCAGCAGTTTAGGAGTAGCGGGGGCTTCCCTCAATGAGCAGTTCTTC. Its translation: CASSLGVAGASLNEQFF.

Turning to this clone: Mismatch with germline at one junction end may stem from a read error. CDR3 region: CSSSLVGTGGPNLNQPQHF. In nucleotides, the CDR3 is TGTTCCAGCAGCTTAGTTGGGACAGGGGGCCCGAACTTAAATCAGCCCCAGCATTTT. V gene TRBV7-9 combines with J gene TRBJ1-5; 12 nucleotides align to TRBD1. CDR3 length: 19 residues. Germline CDR1 reads SEHNR; CDR2 reads FQNEAQ (reference sequence).

The J gene is TRBJ1-1, the V gene TRBV7-8; 9 nucleotides align to TRBD1. Germline V gene lookup returns CDR1 SGHVS and CDR2 FQNEAQ. The CDR3 extends over 14 amino acids. V shed 6 bases, J shed 5 bases, and the junction held 7 bases outside the gene matches. In DNA form, the CDR3 reads TGTGCCAGCAGACCGACAGGGGGTAGGACTGAAGCTTTCTTT. Its protein product is CASRPTGGRTEAFF.

This clone was observed once. The chain uses TRBV10-3 and TRBJ2-7; TRBD2 is a possible D gene (6 bases). There are 14 residues in the CDR3. Trimming took off 6 bases at V and 7 bases at J, with 19 bases between the two ends. In germline, CDR1 is ENHRY, CDR2 SYGVKD. CDR3 bases: TGTGCCATCAGCAAACCTCGGGGGACGGGGGAGCAGTACTTC. It is translated as CAISKPRGTGEQYF.

This clone has just a few counts. The chain carries TRBV10-2 and TRBJ2-7, with D unclear. Germline V CDR1 and CDR2: WSHSY, SAAADI. CDR3 length: 13 residues. Deletions cut 3 bases from V and 7 bases from J, with 13 bases between. CDR3 bases: TGCGCCAGCAGTGACGGTTGGGTGAGGGAGCAGTACTTC. This sequence encodes CASSDGWVREQYF.

As concerns this clone: Its ends do not fully match the called genes, so a read error is possible. Other DNA variants within this sample encode the same CDR3. V is TRBV2 and J is TRBJ1-6, with D possibly matching TRBD1 (5 bases). CDR3 length: 18 residues. Germline V gene data show CDR1 as SNHLY and CDR2 as FYNNEI. CDR3 residues: CASSYRRDPSSYNSPLHF. The CDR3 DNA is TGTGCCAGCAGTTACCGCAGGGATCCAAGCTCCTATAATTCCCCCCTCCACTTT. Complete variable domain (other parts from reference TRBV2 and TRBJ1-6): EPEVTQTPSHQVTQMGQEVILRCVPISNHLYFYWYRQILGQKVEFLVSFYNNEISEKSEIFDDQFSVERPDGSNFTLKIRSTKLEDSAMYFCASSYRRDPSSYNSPLHFGNGTRLTVT.

The J gene is TRBJ1-1, the V gene TRBV12-5, with D maybe TRBD1 (6 bases). Germline V lookup: CDR1 LGHNT, CDR2 FRNRAP. The V end lost 0 bases, the J end lost 3 bases, and 23 bases lay between the germline ends. There are 19 residues in the CDR3. The CDR3 sequence: CASGLVRSLVGGGDTEAFF. In nucleotides, the CDR3 is TGTGCTAGTGGTTTGGTACGATCCCTGGTAGGGGGGGGAGACACTGAAGCTTTCTTT. Based on the CDR3 plus reference TRBV12-5 and TRBJ1-1, the full variable domain is DARVTQTPRHKVTEMGQEVTMRCQPILGHNTVFWYRQTMMQGLELLAYFRNRAPLDDSGMPKDRFSAEMPDATLATLKIQPSEPRDSAVYFCASGLVRSLVGGGDTEAFFGQGTRLTVV.

This clone has only one observation. V and J are TRBV28 and TRBJ2-1; 13 nucleotides line up with TRBD2. Trimming took 5 bases from V and 10 from J; bases not matched to a gene: 8. The CDR3 loop spans 15 amino acids. The germline gives CDR1 MDHEN, CDR2 SYDVKM. CDR3 loop: CASSVTSGGVDEQFF. In nucleotides, the CDR3 is TGTGCCAGCAGTGTCACTAGCGGGGGGGTGGACGAGCAGTTCTTC.

V and J are TRBV7-2 and TRBJ2-7; 10 nucleotides match TRBD2. CDR1 and CDR2 (germline): SGHTA, FQGNSA. The CDR3 totals 15 residues. Unmatched junction bases numbered 3, after V lost 4 bases and J lost 0 bases. CDR3 in DNA: TGTGCCAGCAGCTACTTAGCGGGGGGCTCCTACGAGCAGTACTTC. Translation: CASSYLAGGSYEQYF.

This clone appeared once. V gene TRBV7-2 combines with J gene TRBJ2-5; TRBD2 aligns across 10 bases. This CDR3 spans 15 amino acids. V lost 8 bases, J lost 5 bases, and 11 bases stayed unmatched. Germline CDR1 reads SGHTA; CDR2 reads FQGNSA. The CDR3 sequence is CASRTSGGARETQYF. CDR3 nucleotide sequence: TGTGCCAGCCGAACCAGCGGGGGGGCCAGGGAGACCCAGTACTTC.

This clone is a singleton in its sample. This chain joins TRBV11-2 and TRBJ2-7; 7 bases agree with TRBD1. Germline V gene sequence: CDR1 SGHAT, CDR2 FQNNGV. CDR3 length: 15 amino acids. Trimming removed 5 bases from V and 1 base from J; junction bases left unmatched: 8. CDR3 in DNA: TGTGCCAGCAGCCCCCCGACAGGGCTATCCTACGAGCAGTACTTC. This translates into CASSPPTGLSYEQYF.

This rearrangement joins TRBV5-6 to TRBJ2-3; 7 bases map to TRBD1. V was clipped by 4 bases and J by 5 bases; unmatched bases: 10. CDR3 length equals 15 residues. Germline V gene sequence: CDR1 SGHDT, CDR2 YYEEEE. CDR3 loop: CASSVDRVTGDTQYF. CDR3 DNA: TGTGCCAGCAGCGTAGACAGGGTCACAGGAGATACGCAGTATTTT.

The V gene is TRBV27, the J gene TRBJ2-2; D is uncertain. The CDR3 length is 13 residues. The V and J ends lost 4 bases and 5 bases respectively, with 8 bases between them. Germline V gene data show CDR1 as MNHEY and CDR2 as SMNVEV (reference sequence). CDR3 in DNA: TGTGCCAGCAGTTCACGCGTTACCGGGGAGCTGTTTTTT. Translating it yields CASSSRVTGELFF.

The V and J genes are TRBV5-6 and TRBJ1-1; D gene unclear. Per germline, CDR1 SGHDT and CDR2 YYEEEE. Trimming pared 4 bases from V and 0 bases from J, leaving 16 bases between. This CDR3 has 16 amino acids. CDR3 protein: CASSPVGGRMNTEAFF. CDR3 DNA: TGTGCCAGCAGCCCGGTGGGAGGACGGATGAACACTGAAGCTTTCTTT.

Concerning this clone itself: The junction departs from germline at one end; a sequencing error may be responsible. J is TRBJ2-3 and V is TRBV7-9; weak D call: TRBD1 (6 bases). There are 15 residues in the CDR3. Germline V gives CDR1 SEHNR, CDR2 FQNEAQ (reference sequence). The CDR3 loop reads CSSNPPTGTTDTQYF. In DNA, the CDR3 is TGTTCCAGCAACCCCCCCACAGGGACCACAGATACGCAGTATTTT. The entire variable domain, with the rest obtained from reference TRBV7-9 and TRBJ2-3, is as follows: DTGVSQNPRHKITKRGQNVTFRCDPISEHNRLYWYRQTLGQGPEFLTYFQNEAQLEKSRLLSDRFSAERPKGSFSTLEIQRTEQGDSAMYLCSSNPPTGTTDTQYFGPGTRLTVL.

The genes are TRBV28 and TRBJ2-7, with 8 bases lining up with TRBD1. CDR3 length equals 14 residues. Germline V gene sequence: CDR1 MDHEN, CDR2 SYDVKM. Germline trimming cut 6 bases from V and 2 bases from J; bases unmatched to any gene: 6. CDR3 in DNA: TGTGCCAGCAGAATTCAGGGGGCGACCTACGAGCAGTACTTC. Its protein is CASRIQGATYEQYF.